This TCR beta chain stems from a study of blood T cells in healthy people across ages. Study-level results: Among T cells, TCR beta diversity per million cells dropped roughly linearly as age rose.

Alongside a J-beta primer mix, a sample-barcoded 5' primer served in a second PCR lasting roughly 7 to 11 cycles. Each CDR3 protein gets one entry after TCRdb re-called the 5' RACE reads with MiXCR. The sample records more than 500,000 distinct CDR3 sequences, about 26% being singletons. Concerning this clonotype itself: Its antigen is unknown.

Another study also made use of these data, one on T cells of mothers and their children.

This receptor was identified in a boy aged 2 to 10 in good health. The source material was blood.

CDR3 DNA sequence: TGTGCCAGCAGCTATGGACAGGGAACCTACGAGCAGTACTTC. It specifies CASSYGQGTYEQYF. V gene TRBV3-1 combines with J gene TRBJ2-7, with 8 bases aligning to TRBD1. Germline CDR1 and CDR2: LGHDT and YNNKEL (reference sequence). V shed 5 bases, J shed 2 bases, and the junction held 5 bases outside the gene matches. The CDR3 totals 14 residues.